This TCR beta chain was profiled in a study of blood T cell repertoires in COVID-19 (dated by TCRdb to 2020 to 2021). Study-level background: Collaborator samples came from the United States, Italy and Spain and covered acute and convalescent phases of COVID-19. The material from the prospective study consisted of cDNA or gDNA derived from T cells, B-cell-depleted T cells, or PBMCs. Subjects who had been exposed to COVID-19, were actively infected with it, or had recovered from it provided the deeply sampled blood TCRbeta repertoires that made up the dataset. The repertoires were released in a freely available public database meant as a resource for research on the immune response to SARS-CoV-2. Samples came from the ongoing ImmuneRACE study (first 160 participants) plus 1,254 subjects from 6 global collaborators. Nearly every sample came with metadata listing a de-identified subject ID, COVID-19 status, age in years and sex. Where available, HLA class I and class II types were taken from metadata supplied by the sample provider and were not determined by assay-based typing. The paper's findings and limits, for the study overall: The quantity of clinical and demographic metadata differed by source and by participant and was supplied without curation.

Samples from volunteer blood donors who had recovered from COVID-19 were contributed by a second Seattle source. The collaborating institutions used their own protocols to collect whole blood in K2EDTA tubes. For TCRbeta analysis, collaborators shipped samples as frozen whole blood, isolated PBMCs, or DNA extracted from either of those sample types. CDR1 and CDR2, per the germline V gene, are SNHLY and FYNNEI. Germline trimming: 2 bases from V, 6 bases from J; junction bases outside gene matches: 16. The CDR3 goes from the cysteine to the phenylalanine over 17 residues. Of all the DNA, just the CDR3 is kept, 51 bases in frame from base 1. A word on this clone: The antigen this receptor binds is unknown. No per-base quality is available; no much larger clone lies one base away.

TCRbeta CDR3 regions were amplified from genomic DNA by means of the immunoSEQ Assay, a bias-controlled multiplex PCR. As for the authors' bioinformatics: The number of nucleated cells in each sample was estimated by amplification of reference gene primers within the assay. To quantify the absolute abundance of each unique TCRbeta CDR3 rearrangement, sequence reads were collapsed and filtered. For each sample, productive Simpson clonality was calculated as the square root of Simpson's diversity index over productive rearrangements. Not all clones reach the TCRdb copy of this immuneACCESS table, which keeps in-frame sequences only. Checked studies attribute under half of the gap to unresolved V genes and leave the rest unexplained. The V and J calls and clone size come from that table; D and trimming were worked out from the DNA. This sample lists around 220,000 clones; roughly 84% were detected once. Together, the top ten hold 2% to 2.5% of the sample.

This TCR was recovered from a woman between 40 and 55 years old who had recovered from COVID-19. The chain joins TRBV2 to TRBJ2-7, with 7 junctional bases fitting TRBD2. Source material: peripheral blood. The CDR3: CASSEREAAIGAIEQYF. The DNA is as follows: TGTGCCAGCAGTGAACGGGAGGCGGCTATCGGGGCTATCGAGCAGTACTTC. Reference TRBV2 and TRBJ2-7 genes cover what lies past the CDR3, so the full variable domain is EPEVTQTPSHQVTQMGQEVILRCVPISNHLYFYWYRQILGQKVEFLVSFYNNEISEKSEIFDDQFSVERPDGSNFTLKIRSTKLEDSAMYFCASSEREAAIGAIEQYFGPGTRLTVT.